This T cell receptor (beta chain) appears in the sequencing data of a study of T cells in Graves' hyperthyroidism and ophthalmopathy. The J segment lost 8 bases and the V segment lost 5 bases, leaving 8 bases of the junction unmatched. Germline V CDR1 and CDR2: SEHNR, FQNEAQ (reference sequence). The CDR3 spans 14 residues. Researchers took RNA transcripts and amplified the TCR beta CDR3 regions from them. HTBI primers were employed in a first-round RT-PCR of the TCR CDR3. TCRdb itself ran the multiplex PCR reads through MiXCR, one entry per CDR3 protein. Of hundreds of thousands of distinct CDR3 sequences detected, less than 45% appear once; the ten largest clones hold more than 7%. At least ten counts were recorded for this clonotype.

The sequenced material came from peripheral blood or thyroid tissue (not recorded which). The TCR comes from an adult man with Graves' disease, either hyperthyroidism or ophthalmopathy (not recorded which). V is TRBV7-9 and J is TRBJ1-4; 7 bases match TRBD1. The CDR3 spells CASSLRDSSEKLFF. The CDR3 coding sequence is TGTGCCAGCAGCCTCCGGGACAGTTCAGAAAAACTGTTTTTT. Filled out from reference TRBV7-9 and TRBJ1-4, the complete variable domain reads DTGVSQNPRHKITKRGQNVTFRCDPISEHNRLYWYRQTLGQGPEFLTYFQNEAQLEKSRLLSDRFSAERPKGSFSTLEIQRTEQGDSAMYLCASSLRDSSEKLFFGSGTQLSVL.